The 5 T cell receptor beta chains reported below all come from one sample, sequenced in a study of breast tumors, draining lymph nodes, adjacent tissues. TCRdb re-called the multiplex PCR reads through MiXCR, storing one row per CDR3 protein. The sample has fewer than 25,000 distinct CDR3 sequences, roughly 41% seen once. Sequenced sample: breast tumor tissue. The receptors were gathered from a female donor with breast cancer. Some clones in this sample may be carry-over from other donors' samples.

This clonotype has just one count. This chain joins TRBV19 and TRBJ2-5; the match to TRBD2 covers 10 bases. V lost 3 bases and J lost 5; bases outside the gene matches: 6. The germline CDR1 and CDR2 sequences are LNHDA and SQIVND (reference sequence). The CDR3 is 15 residues long. Here the CDR3 DNA reads TGTGCCAGTAGTATGGGTAGCGGGAGGATGGAGACCCAGTACTTC. Protein: CASSMGSGRMETQYF.

The sample holds many counts of this clonotype. J is TRBJ2-3 and V is TRBV30; 8 nucleotides agree with TRBD2. With 0 bases clipped from V and 6 bases from J, the junction kept 5 bases outside the gene matches. Germline-derived CDR1 and CDR2 are GTSNPN and SVGIG (reference sequence). The CDR3 consists of 14 residues. CDR3 DNA: TGTGCCTGGAGTGTAGCGGGGGCTGGGGATACGCAGTATTTT. It is translated as CAWSVAGAGDTQYF.

The chain carries TRBV6-4 and TRBJ1-2; TRBD1 aligns across 8 bases. CDR1 MRHNA and CDR2 SNTAGT come from the germline V gene. The CDR3 length is 15 residues. V trimming: 6 bases; J trimming: 2 bases; junction bases outside the gene matches: 8. CDR3 sequence: CASSEDAGGNYGYTF. DNA for the CDR3: TGTGCCAGCAGCGAAGATGCAGGGGGCAACTATGGCTACACCTTC.

This clonotype turned up a few times. The chain joins TRBV7-3 to TRBJ2-2; TRBD1 agrees at 9 bases. After removal of 0 bases from V and 5 bases from J, the junction contained 4 bases not matched to a gene. Germline V gene data show CDR1 as SGHTA and CDR2 as FQGTGA. The CDR3 is made up of 16 amino acids. The CDR3 nucleotides read TGTGCCAGCAGCTTAACGGGAGACAGGGGGACCGGGGAGCTGTTTTTT. It yields the protein CASSLTGDRGTGELFF.

The CDR3 sequence: CASSEAGWGNIQYF. The CDR3 DNA is TGCGCCAGCAGTGAGGCGGGATGGGGAAACATTCAGTACTTC. The chain uses TRBV10-2 and TRBJ2-4; the D gene is possibly TRBD2 (6 bases). Germline V CDR1 and CDR2: WSHSY, SAAADI. The CDR3 has 14 amino acids. V was cut by 2 bases and J by 6 bases, with 11 bases left in between.